A single sample gave rise to the 9 T cell receptor beta chains below, sequenced in a study of shared clonotypes between healthy human individuals. TCRdb's table, derived via immunoSEQ multiplex PCR, lists solely in-frame clones and lacks some. Of roughly 1.5 million clones listed, nearly 99% are singletons. Specimen: naive CD4+ T cells sorted from blood. Subset defined: CD45RA+ positively selected. The receptor source for this set is a man aged 25-45 years in good health.

The V call is TRBV14, the J call TRBJ2-7, with D possibly matching TRBD2 (6 bases). Germline V CDR1 and CDR2: SGHDN, FVKESK. This CDR3 is 15 amino acids long. V lost 0 bases and J lost 6, with 15 bases in between. Written as DNA, the CDR3 is TGTGCCAGCAGCCAAGATGCGAGACTAGGGCTCGAGCAGTACTTC. Its protein product is CASSQDARLGLEQYF.

The chain joins TRBV6-1 to TRBJ1-1; 9 bases are a match to TRBD1. V trimming: 5 bases; J trimming: 5 bases; junction bases outside the gene matches: 3. The CDR3 consists of 13 residues. Germline CDR1 is MNHNS and CDR2 is SASEGT. CDR3 region: CASSTGTGTEAFF. The DNA for the CDR3 is TGTGCCAGCAGTACCGGGACAGGGACTGAAGCTTTCTTT.

V usage is TRBV7-9 and J usage is TRBJ2-7; either TRBD1 or TRBD2 may fit D (5 bases each). V lost 4 bases, J lost 0 bases, and 10 bases lay in between. CDR1 SEHNR and CDR2 FQNEAQ come from the germline V gene (reference sequence). CDR3 length: 14 residues. CDR3 protein: CASSYPGPSYEQYF. CDR3 nucleotides: TGTGCCAGCAGCTATCCGGGACCCTCCTACGAGCAGTACTTC.

This chain uses TRBV9 with TRBJ2-3; 13 bases line up with TRBD2. CDR3 length equals 15 residues. Germline CDR1 SGDLS, CDR2 YYNGEE. The V segment lost 4 bases and the J segment 5 bases; nucleotides outside the gene matches: 4. The CDR3 nucleotides are TGTGCCAGCAGCTCGTGGACTAGCGGGGGAGATACGCAGTATTTT. It yields the protein CASSSWTSGGDTQYF.

Here the CDR3 DNA reads TGCGCCAGCAGCTTGATCCCTACCGGCGGGAGCTCCTACGAGCAGTACTTC. The encoded protein is CASSLIPTGGSSYEQYF. The rearrangement links TRBV5-1 to TRBJ2-7; 7 bases line up with TRBD2. This CDR3 is 17 amino acids long. Germline V lookup: CDR1 SGHRS, CDR2 YFSETQ. J lost 0 bases, V lost 1 base, and 10 bases had no gene match.

V gene TRBV10-1 combines with J gene TRBJ2-7; 7 bases align to TRBD2. The germline gives CDR1 WNHNN, CDR2 SYGVQD (reference sequence). The J segment lost 9 bases and the V segment lost 2 bases, leaving 10 bases of the junction unmatched. This CDR3 contains 14 residues. The CDR3: CASSEMVGGPSQYF. DNA of the CDR3: TGCGCCAGCAGTGAGATGGTGGGAGGGCCTTCGCAGTACTTC.

V usage is TRBV19 and J usage is TRBJ2-1, with TRBD2 as a possible D gene (6 bases). With 3 bases removed from V and 0 bases from J, the gap between germline ends came to 12 bases. The length of the CDR3 is 16 residues. CDR1 and CDR2 (germline): LNHDA, SQIVND (reference sequence). Here the CDR3 reads CASSIGGVLSYNEQFF. DNA of the CDR3: TGTGCCAGTAGTATCGGCGGGGTACTCTCCTACAATGAGCAGTTCTTC.

The V gene is TRBV5-1, the J gene TRBJ2-5; D possibly corresponds to TRBD2 (5 bases). Per germline, CDR1 SGHRS and CDR2 YFSETQ. Trimming removed 4 bases at V and 0 bases at J, with 13 bases between. The CDR3 runs to 15 residues. The CDR3 sequence: CASSPTRDYQETQYF. CDR3 coding DNA: TGCGCCAGCAGCCCCACCCGGGATTACCAAGAGACCCAGTACTTC.

The chain joins TRBV28 to TRBJ2-5; D possibly uses TRBD1 or TRBD2 (7 bases each). Germline CDR1 MDHEN, CDR2 SYDVKM. V lost 6 bases and J lost 3, with 14 bases in between. The CDR3 is made up of 14 amino acids. The CDR3 nucleotides read TGTGCCAGCAGGCTGCAGGGGGGGAAAGAGACCCAGTACTTC. The encoded protein is CASRLQGGKETQYF.